The following is a TCR beta chain sequence with its context. The entry originates in a study of identical twins. TCRdb recomputed calls from the 5' RACE reads with MiXCR, one row per CDR3 protein. The sample includes 450,000 or so distinct CDR3 sequences, 24% of them seen just once. The CDR3 contains 11 residues. The V end was cut by 8 bases, the J end by 7 bases, with 11 bases between. In germline, CDR1 is SEHNR, CDR2 FQNEAQ (reference sequence). The same data also contributed to another study, on T cells expressing NK-cell markers. From that paper: An anti-gamma-delta TCR antibody was added in several experiments. It restricted sorting to alpha-beta TCR-expressing T cells. These same clonotypes (in several donors) also led the CD3+CD56-NKG2C+ fraction.

V and J are TRBV7-9 and TRBJ2-5; D gene ambiguous. The receptor was isolated from a woman under 30 in good health. Sequencing input: CD4+ T cells sorted from blood. The CDR3 region has the DNA TGTGCCAGCGGAGAAGAGGCGACCCAGTACTTC. Translation: CASGEEATQYF.